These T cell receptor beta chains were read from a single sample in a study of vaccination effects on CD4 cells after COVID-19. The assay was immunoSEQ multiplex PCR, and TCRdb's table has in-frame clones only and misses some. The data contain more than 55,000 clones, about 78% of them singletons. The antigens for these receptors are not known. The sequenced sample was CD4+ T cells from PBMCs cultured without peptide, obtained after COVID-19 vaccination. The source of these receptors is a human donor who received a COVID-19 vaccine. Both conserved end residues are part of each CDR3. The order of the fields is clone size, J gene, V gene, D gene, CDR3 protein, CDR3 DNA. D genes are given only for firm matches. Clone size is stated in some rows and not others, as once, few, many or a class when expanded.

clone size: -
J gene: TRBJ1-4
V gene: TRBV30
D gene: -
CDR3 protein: CASNYATNEKLFF
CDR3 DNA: TGTGCCTCCAATTATGCAACTAATGAAAAACTGTTTTTT

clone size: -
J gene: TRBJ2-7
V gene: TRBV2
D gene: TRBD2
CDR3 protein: CASGGVAGGRAHEQYF
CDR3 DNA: TGTGCCAGCGGTGGGGTAGCGGGAGGCCGGGCCCACGAGCAGTACTTC

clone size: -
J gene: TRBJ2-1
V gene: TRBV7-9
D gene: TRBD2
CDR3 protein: CASSISGAVIYNEQFF
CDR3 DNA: TGTGCCAGCAGCATTAGCGGGGCGGTCATTTACAATGAGCAGTTCTTC

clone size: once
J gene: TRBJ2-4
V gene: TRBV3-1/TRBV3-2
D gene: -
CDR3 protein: CASSQVVGVLAKNIQYF
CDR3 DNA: TGTGCCAGCAGCCAAGTGGTCGGGGTTCTAGCCAAAAACATTCAGTACTTC

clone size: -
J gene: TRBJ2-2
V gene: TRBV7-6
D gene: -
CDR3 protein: CASSLNGGYTGELFF
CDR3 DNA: TGTGCCAGCAGCCTGAATGGGGGGTACACCGGGGAGCTGTTTTTT

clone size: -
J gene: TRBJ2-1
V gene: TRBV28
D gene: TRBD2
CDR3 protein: CASSSLAGGPNEQFF
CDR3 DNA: TGTGCCAGCAGTTCACTAGCGGGAGGGCCGAATGAGCAGTTCTTC

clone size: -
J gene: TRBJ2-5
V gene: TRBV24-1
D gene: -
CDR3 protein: CATSDLTLAGETQYF
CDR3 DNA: TGTGCCACCAGTGATTTGACCCTGGCCGGGGAGACCCAGTACTTC

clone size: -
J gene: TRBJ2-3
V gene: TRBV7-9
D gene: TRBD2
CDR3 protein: CASNRLAGDTDTQYF
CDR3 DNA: TGTGCCAGTAATAGACTAGCGGGGGACACAGATACGCAGTATTTT

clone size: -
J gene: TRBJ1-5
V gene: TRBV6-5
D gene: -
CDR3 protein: CASSSRRVNQPQHF
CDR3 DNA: TGTGCCAGCAGTTCCCGGCGGGTAAATCAGCCCCAGCATTTT

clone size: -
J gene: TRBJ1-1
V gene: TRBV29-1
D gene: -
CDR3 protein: CSTDRYTEAFF
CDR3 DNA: TGCAGCACCGACAGGTACACTGAAGCTTTCTTT

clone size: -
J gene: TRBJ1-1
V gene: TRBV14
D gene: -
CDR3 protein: CASSQDGGSSGTEAFF
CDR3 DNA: TGTGCCAGCAGCCAAGACGGGGGTTCGAGTGGGACTGAAGCTTTCTTT

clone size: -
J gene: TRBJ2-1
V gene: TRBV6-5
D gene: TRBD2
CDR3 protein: CASRPTGGYNEQFF
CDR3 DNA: TGTGCCAGCAGACCAACGGGAGGGTACAATGAGCAGTTCTTC

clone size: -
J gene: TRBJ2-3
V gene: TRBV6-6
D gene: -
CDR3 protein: CASSYKATQYF
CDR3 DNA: TGTGCCAGCAGTTACAAGGCTACGCAGTATTTT

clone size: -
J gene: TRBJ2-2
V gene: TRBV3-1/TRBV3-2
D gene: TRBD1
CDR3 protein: CASSQRDRGSGELFF
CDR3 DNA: TGTGCCAGCAGCCAGAGGGACAGGGGGTCCGGGGAGCTGTTTTTT

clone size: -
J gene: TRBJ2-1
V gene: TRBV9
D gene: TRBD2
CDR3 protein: CASSVGGTSGRVDEQFF
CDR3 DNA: TGTGCCAGCAGCGTAGGGGGGACTAGCGGGAGGGTAGATGAGCAGTTCTTC

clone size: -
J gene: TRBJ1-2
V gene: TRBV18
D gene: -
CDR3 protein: CASSPPSVSYGYTF
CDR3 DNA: TGTGCCAGCTCACCACCGTCAGTTTCTTATGGCTACACCTTC

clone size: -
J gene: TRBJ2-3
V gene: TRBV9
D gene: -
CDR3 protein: CASSVSGTLGTDTQYF
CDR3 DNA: TGTGCCAGCAGCGTATCAGGGACATTGGGAACAGATACGCAGTATTTT

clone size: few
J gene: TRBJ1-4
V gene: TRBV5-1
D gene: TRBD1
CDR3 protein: CASSPGQNNEKLFF
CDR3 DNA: TGCGCCAGCAGCCCGGGACAGAATAATGAAAAACTGTTTTTT

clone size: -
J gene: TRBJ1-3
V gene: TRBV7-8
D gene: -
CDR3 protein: CASSLVDRFKGTSSGNTIYF
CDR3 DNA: TGTGCCAGCAGCTTAGTTGATCGTTTTAAGGGGACCTCCTCTGGAAACACCATATATTTT

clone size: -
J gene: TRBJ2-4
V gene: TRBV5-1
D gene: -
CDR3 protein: CASSLGGINIQYF
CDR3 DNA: TGCGCCAGCAGCTTAGGGGGTATAAACATTCAGTACTTC

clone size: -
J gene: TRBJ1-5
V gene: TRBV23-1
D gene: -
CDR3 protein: CASSQGGHCSNQPQHF
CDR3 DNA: TGCGCCAGCAGTCAGGGGGGACACTGTAGCAATCAGCCCCAGCATTTT

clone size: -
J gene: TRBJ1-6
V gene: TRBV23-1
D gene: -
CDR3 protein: CASSQNEDSPPLHF
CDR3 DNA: TGCGCCAGCAGTCAAAATGAGGACAGTCCACCCCTCCACTTT

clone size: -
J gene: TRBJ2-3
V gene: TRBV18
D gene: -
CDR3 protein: CASSPPERTDTQYF
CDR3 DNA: TGTGCCAGCTCACCACCGGAGCGCACAGATACGCAGTATTTT

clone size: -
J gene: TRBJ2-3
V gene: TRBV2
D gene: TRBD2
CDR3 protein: CASSGQRGPSTDTQYF
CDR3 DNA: TGTGCCAGCAGTGGGCAGCGGGGGCCTAGCACAGATACGCAGTATTTT

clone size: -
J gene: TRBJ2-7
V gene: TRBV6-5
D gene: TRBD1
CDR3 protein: CASSYSGTGGYEQYF
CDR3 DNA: TGTGCCAGCAGTTACTCAGGGACAGGGGGATACGAGCAGTACTTC

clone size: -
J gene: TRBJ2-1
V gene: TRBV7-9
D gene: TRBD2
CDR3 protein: CASSEALAGGLSEQFF
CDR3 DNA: TGTGCCAGCAGTGAGGCCCTAGCGGGGGGGCTGAGTGAGCAGTTCTTC

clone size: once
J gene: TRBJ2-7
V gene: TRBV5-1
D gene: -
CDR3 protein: CASSPQGGTYEQYF
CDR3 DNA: TGCGCCAGCAGCCCCCAAGGGGGAACCTACGAGCAGTACTTC

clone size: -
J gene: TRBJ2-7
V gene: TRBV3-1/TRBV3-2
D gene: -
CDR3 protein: CASSQEGGPSYEQYF
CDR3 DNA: TGTGCCAGCAGCCAAGAAGGGGGACCGAGCTACGAGCAGTACTTC

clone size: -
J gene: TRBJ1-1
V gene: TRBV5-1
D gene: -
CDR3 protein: CASSLGGGNTEAFF
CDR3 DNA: TGCGCCAGCAGCTTGGGGGGAGGCAACACTGAAGCTTTCTTT

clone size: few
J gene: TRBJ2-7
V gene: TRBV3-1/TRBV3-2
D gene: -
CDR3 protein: CASGEYEQYF
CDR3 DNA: TGTGCCAGCGGGGAATACGAGCAGTACTTC

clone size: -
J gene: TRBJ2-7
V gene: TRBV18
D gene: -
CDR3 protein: CASSQGQTYEQYF
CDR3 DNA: TGTGCCAGCTCACAAGGACAGACCTACGAGCAGTACTTC

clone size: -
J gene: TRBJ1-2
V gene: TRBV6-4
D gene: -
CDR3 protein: CASSDTPTRGRDYGYTF
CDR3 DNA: TGTGCCAGCAGTGACACTCCTACCAGGGGAAGGGACTATGGCTACACCTTC

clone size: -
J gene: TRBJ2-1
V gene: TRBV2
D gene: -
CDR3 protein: CASGGSLRFYNEQFF
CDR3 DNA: TGTGCCAGCGGAGGGAGCCTCCGTTTCTACAATGAGCAGTTCTTC

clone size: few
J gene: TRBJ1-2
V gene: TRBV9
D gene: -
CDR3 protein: CASSPRSQYNGYTF
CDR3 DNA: TGTGCCAGCAGTCCTAGGAGCCAATATAACGGCTACACCTTC

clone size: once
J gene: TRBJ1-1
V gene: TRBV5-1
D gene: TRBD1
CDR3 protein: CASSRRTGGLDTEAFF
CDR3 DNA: TGCGCCAGCAGCCGGAGGACAGGGGGCTTGGACACTGAAGCTTTCTTT

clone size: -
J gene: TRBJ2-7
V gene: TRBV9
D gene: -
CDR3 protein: CASSPNSGSYEQYF
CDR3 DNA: TGTGCCAGCAGCCCCAACTCGGGATCCTACGAGCAGTACTTC

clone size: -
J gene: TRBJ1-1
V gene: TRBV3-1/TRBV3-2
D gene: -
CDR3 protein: CASSQGPTNTEAFF
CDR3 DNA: TGTGCCAGCAGCCAAGGACCAACGAACACTGAAGCTTTCTTT

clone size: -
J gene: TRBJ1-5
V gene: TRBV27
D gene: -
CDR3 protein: CASSLGASNQPQHF
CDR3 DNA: TGTGCCAGCAGTTTAGGGGCTAGCAATCAGCCCCAGCATTTT

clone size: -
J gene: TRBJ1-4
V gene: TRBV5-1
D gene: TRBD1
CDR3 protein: CASRTGTVNEKLFF
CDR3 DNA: TGCGCCAGCAGGACCGGGACAGTTAATGAAAAACTGTTTTTT

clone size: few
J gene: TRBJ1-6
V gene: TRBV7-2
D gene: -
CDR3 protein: CASSQGQTNSPLHF
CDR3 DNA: TGTGCCAGCAGCCAGGGGCAGACTAATTCACCCCTCCACTTT

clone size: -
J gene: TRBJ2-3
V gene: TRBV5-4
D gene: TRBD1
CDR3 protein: CASSQGTGGWLVTDTQYF
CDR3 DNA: TGTGCCAGCAGCCAGGGGACAGGGGGCTGGCTGGTCACAGATACGCAGTATTTT

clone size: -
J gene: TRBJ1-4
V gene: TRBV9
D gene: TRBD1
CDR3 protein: CASSEQGRANEKLFF
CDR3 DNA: TGTGCCAGCAGCGAACAGGGGAGGGCTAATGAAAAACTGTTTTTT

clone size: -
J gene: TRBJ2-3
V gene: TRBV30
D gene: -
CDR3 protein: CAWSKVDTQYF
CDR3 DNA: TGTGCCTGGTCAAAGGTAGATACGCAGTATTTT

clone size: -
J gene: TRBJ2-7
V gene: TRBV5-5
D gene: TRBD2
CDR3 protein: CASSSRLAGGVYEQYF
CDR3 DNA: TGTGCCAGCAGCTCCAGACTAGCGGGAGGTGTTTACGAGCAGTACTTC

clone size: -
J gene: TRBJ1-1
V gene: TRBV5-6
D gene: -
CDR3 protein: CASSPGRSNTEAFF
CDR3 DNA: TGTGCCAGCAGCCCCGGTAGGTCGAACACTGAAGCTTTCTTT

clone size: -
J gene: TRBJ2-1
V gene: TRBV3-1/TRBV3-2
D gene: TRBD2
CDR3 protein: CASSPVWAGVRVYEQFF
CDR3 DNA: TGTGCCAGCAGCCCCGTGTGGGCGGGAGTACGGGTGTATGAGCAGTTCTTC

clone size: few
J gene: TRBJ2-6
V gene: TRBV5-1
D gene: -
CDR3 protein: CASSLAGHSGANVLTF
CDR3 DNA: TGCGCCAGCAGCTTGGCCGGGCACTCTGGGGCCAACGTCCTGACTTTC

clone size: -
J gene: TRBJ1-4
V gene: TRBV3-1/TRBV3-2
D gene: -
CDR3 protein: CASSRVKNEKLFF
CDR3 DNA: TGTGCCAGCAGCCGAGTCAAGAATGAAAAACTGTTTTTT

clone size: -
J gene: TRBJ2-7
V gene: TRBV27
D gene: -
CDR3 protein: CASSLRARVSHEQYF
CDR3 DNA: TGTGCCAGCAGTTTGCGGGCCAGGGTATCCCACGAGCAGTACTTC

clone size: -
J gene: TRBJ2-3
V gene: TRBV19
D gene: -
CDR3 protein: CASSIVGGFGDTQYF
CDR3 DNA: TGTGCCAGTAGTATAGTAGGGGGATTCGGAGATACGCAGTATTTT

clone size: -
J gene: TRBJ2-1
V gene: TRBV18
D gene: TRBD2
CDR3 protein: CASSPSGGAGEQFF
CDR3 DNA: TGTGCCAGCTCCCCTAGCGGGGGGGCCGGTGAGCAGTTCTTC

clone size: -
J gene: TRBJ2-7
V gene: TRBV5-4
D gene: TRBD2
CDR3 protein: CASSDSSGGTQYEQYF
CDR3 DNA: TGTGCCAGCAGCGACTCTAGCGGGGGGACCCAATACGAGCAGTACTTC

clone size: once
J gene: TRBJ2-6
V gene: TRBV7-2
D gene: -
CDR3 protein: CASSLRAGRSGANVLTF
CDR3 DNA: TGTGCCAGCAGCTTAAGGGCGGGCCGCTCTGGGGCCAACGTCCTGACTTTC

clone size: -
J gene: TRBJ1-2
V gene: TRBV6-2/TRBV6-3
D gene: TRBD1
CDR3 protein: CASSYPSRTGAYGYTF
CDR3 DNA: TGTGCCAGCAGTTACCCATCTCGGACAGGAGCCTATGGCTACACCTTC

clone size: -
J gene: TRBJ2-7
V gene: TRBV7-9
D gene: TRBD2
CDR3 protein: CASSLGLAPYEQYF
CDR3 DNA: TGTGCCAGCAGCTTAGGACTAGCGCCCTACGAGCAGTACTTC

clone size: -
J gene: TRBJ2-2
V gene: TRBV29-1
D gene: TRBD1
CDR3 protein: CSVFRGRGTGELFF
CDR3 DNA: TGCAGCGTGTTCAGGGGGCGCGGCACCGGGGAGCTGTTTTTT

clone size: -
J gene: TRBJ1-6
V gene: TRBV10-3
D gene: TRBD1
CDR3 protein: CAIRGTALNSPLHF
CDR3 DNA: TGTGCCATCAGAGGGACAGCCCTTAATTCACCCCTCCACTTT

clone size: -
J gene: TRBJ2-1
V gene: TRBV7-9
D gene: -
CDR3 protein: CASSLGGTLSYNEQFF
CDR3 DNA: TGTGCCAGCAGCTTAGGCGGTACCCTCTCCTACAATGAGCAGTTCTTC

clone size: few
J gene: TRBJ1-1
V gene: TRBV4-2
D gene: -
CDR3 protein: CASSQDMQGGTEAFF
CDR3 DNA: TGTGCCAGCAGCCAAGATATGCAGGGAGGGACTGAAGCTTTCTTT

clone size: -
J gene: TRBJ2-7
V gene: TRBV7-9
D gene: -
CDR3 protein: CASGTGPPYEQYF
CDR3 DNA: TGTGCCAGCGGAACGGGACCTCCCTACGAGCAGTACTTC